What follows describes a single TCR beta chain. The authors reverse transcribed 0.5 to 1 ug RNA with random hexamers. It was immunoSEQ multiplex PCR that amplified TCR beta CDR3 across 54 Vbeta and 13 Jbeta. MiXCR, applied by TCRdb to the immunoSEQ multiplex PCR reads, yields one record per CDR3 protein. Among around 230,000 distinct CDR3 sequences listed, 95% were seen once. The patients who served as multiple sclerosis controls were treatment-naive and had stable or active relapsing-remitting disease that fulfilled the revised McDonald criteria. Negative isolation was used for CD8+ and CD4+ T cells and FACS enrichment for TEMRA cells. This specimen comes from a study of CD8 T cells in Susac syndrome. This CDR3 has 13 amino acids. Germline values: CDR1 LGHDT, CDR2 YNNKEL (reference sequence). The V gene lost 3 bases and the J gene lost 2 bases, with 8 bases spanning the gap.

Sequencing was done on a sample of CD4+ T cells from PBMCs. The genes are TRBV3-1 and TRBJ2-7; D uncertain. This TCR derives from a human donor with multiple sclerosis. CDR3 in DNA: TGTGCCAGCAGCCAGTTCGGTACCTACGAGCAGTACTTC. Residues: CASSQFGTYEQYF.